What follows are 9 T cell receptor beta chains derived from one specimen sequenced in a study of T cell repertoires in cytomegalovirus infection. Using its own MiXCR run on the reads, TCRdb lists one record per CDR3 protein. The sample records about 440,000 distinct CDR3 sequences, under 40% being singletons. The source material was PBMCs. Receptor source: a human donor in good health (CMV status not recorded). Some clones in this sample may be carry-over from other donors' samples.

There are a few counts of this clonotype. The chain joins TRBV6-1 to TRBJ2-5; TRBD2 agrees at 11 bases. Germline V gene sequence: CDR1 MNHNS, CDR2 SASEGT. After removal of 3 bases from V and 1 base from J, the junction contained 7 bases not matched to a gene. The CDR3 sequence is 17 residues long. The DNA for the CDR3 is TGTGCCAGCAGTGATTCCTTCGGGACTAGCGGCCAAGAGACCCAGTACTTC. Amino acid sequence: CASSDSFGTSGQETQYF.

The chain recombines TRBV3-1 with TRBJ2-3; tentative D call: TRBD2 (5 bases). The CDR3 runs to 14 residues. Germline V lookup: CDR1 LGHDT, CDR2 YNNKEL (reference sequence). The V and J ends lost 0 bases and 4 bases respectively, with 8 bases between them. CDR3 region: CASSQDWRADTQYF. The CDR3 nucleotides are TGTGCCAGCAGCCAAGATTGGCGGGCAGATACGCAGTATTTT.

In this sample, this clonotype turned up a few times. The rearrangement uses TRBV7-3 and TRBJ2-5; 8 bases fit TRBD2. CDR3 length: 14 residues. V trimming: 5 bases; J trimming: 5 bases; junction bases outside the gene matches: 7. CDR1 is SGHTA and CDR2 is FQGTGA in the germline V gene. CDR3 in DNA: TGTGCCAGCAGCACCGGGGGGGCCCGGGAGACCCAGTACTTC. This codes for CASSTGGARETQYF.

The rearrangement links TRBV5-6 to TRBJ2-3; no clear D gene. The CDR3 extends over 13 amino acids. Germline-derived CDR1 and CDR2 are SGHDT and YYEEEE. Trimming removed 2 bases from V and 3 bases from J, with 7 bases in between. The CDR3 spells CASSLEETDTQYF. The CDR3 bases are TGTGCCAGCAGCTTAGAAGAAACAGATACGCAGTATTTT.

The V gene is TRBV7-3, the J gene TRBJ1-2, with D possibly TRBD1 on 6 matching bases. CDR3 length: 13 residues. Germline-derived CDR1 and CDR2 are SGHTA and FQGTGA. Trimming removed 3 bases from V and 6 bases from J, with 11 bases in between. In DNA, the CDR3 is TGTGCCAGCAGCTTTAGGGCAGGGGATGGCTACACCTTC. Encoded protein: CASSFRAGDGYTF.

This chain joins TRBV7-8 and TRBJ2-5; 7 bases match TRBD2. CDR1 and CDR2 (germline): SGHVS, FQNEAQ. The ends lost 4 bases at V and 4 bases at J; junction bases unmatched: 15. The length of the CDR3 is 17 residues. The CDR3 protein is CASSSLTSSGGGETQYF. The CDR3 DNA sequence: TGTGCCAGCAGCTCCCTGACGTCCAGCGGCGGGGGAGAGACCCAGTACTTC.

This clonotype was observed a few times. The rearrangement uses TRBV6-2 or TRBV6-3 and TRBJ2-3; TRBD2 agrees at 8 bases. The CDR3 has 13 residues. Germline V gene data show CDR1 as MNHEY and CDR2 as SVGEGT. After removal of 6 bases from V and 4 bases from J, the junction contained 3 bases not matched to a gene. CDR3: CASRNGGADTQYF. In DNA form, the CDR3 reads TGTGCCAGCAGAAACGGGGGGGCAGATACGCAGTATTTT.

This clonotype was recorded a few times. The V call is TRBV28, the J call TRBJ1-1, with a tentative D call TRBD1 (6 bases). The germline CDR1 and CDR2 sequences are MDHEN and SYDVKM. The CDR3 runs 15 residues. Deletions cut 5 bases from V and 0 bases from J, with 13 bases between. CDR3 residues: CASSQRTVMNTEAFF. CDR3 sequence (DNA): TGTGCCAGCAGTCAGAGGACAGTCATGAACACTGAAGCTTTCTTT.

This clonotype was observed many times. As DNA, the CDR3 is TGTGCCAGCAGCTGGGGAGGGAACACTGAAGCTTTCTTT. Protein product: CASSWGGNTEAFF. The chain is built from TRBV5-6 and TRBJ1-1; no reliable D call. Looked up from germline, CDR1 is SGHDT and CDR2 is YYEEEE. Trimming removed 3 bases from V and 1 base from J, with 7 bases in between. This CDR3 has 13 residues.